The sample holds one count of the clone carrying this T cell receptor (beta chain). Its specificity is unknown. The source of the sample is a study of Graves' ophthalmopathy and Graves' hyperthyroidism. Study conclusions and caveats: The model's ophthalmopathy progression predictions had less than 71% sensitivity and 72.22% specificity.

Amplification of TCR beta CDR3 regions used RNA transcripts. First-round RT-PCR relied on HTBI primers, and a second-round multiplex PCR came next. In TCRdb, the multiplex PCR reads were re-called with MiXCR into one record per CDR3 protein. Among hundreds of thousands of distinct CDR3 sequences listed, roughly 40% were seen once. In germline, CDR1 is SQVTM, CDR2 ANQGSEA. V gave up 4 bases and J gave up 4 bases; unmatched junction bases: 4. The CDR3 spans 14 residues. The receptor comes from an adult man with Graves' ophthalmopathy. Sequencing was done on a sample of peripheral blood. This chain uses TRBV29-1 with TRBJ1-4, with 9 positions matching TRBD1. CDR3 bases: TGCAGCGTTGGCGGACAGGGGATTAATGAAAAACTGTTTTTT. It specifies CSVGGQGINEKLFF. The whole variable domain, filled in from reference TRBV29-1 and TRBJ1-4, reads SAVISQKPSRDICQRGTSLTIQCQVDSQVTMMFWYRQQPGQSLTLIATANQGSEATYESGFVIDKFPISRPNLTFSTLTVSNMSPEDSSIYLCSVGGQGINEKLFFGSGTQLSVL.